The T cell receptor (beta chain) described here comes from a study of resident and recirculating memory T cells in vitiligo. Study at large: Whole samples, not sorted cells, were homogenized and used for genomic DNA extraction.

Measured with immunoSEQ multiplex PCR; TCRdb has only the in-frame clones, and not every one. The sample holds around 38,000 clones; around 90% are singletons and the top ten take 4.5%. Study outcomes and limitations: Different lesions suggested infiltration by different T cell clones. No single dominant TCR clone appeared; lesion clonality varied.

About this clone itself: As yet, its antigen is unknown.

The CDR3 has 15 residues. The V segment lost 1 base and the J segment 10 bases; nucleotides outside the gene matches: 7. Germline V CDR1 and CDR2: SGHTA, FQGNSA. Sequenced input: blood. This chain links TRBV7-2 with TRBJ2-1; 10 bases agree with TRBD2. This receptor was taken from a male donor with vitiligo. CDR3 in DNA: TGTGCCAGCAGCTTAGATGCTAGCGGGGGAGTCGAGCAGTTCTTC. Its translation is CASSLDASGGVEQFF.